This T cell receptor beta chain stems from a study of blood T cell repertoires in COVID-19. On the study more broadly: Acute and convalescent COVID-19 specimens originated in the United States, Italy and Spain.

The CDR3 is 15 amino acids. The trim removed 2 bases at V and 0 bases at J, leaving 4 bases unmatched. Per germline, CDR1 GTSNPN and CDR2 SVGIG (reference sequence). Profiled with immunoSEQ multiplex PCR; TCRdb holds only in-frame clones, not every one. The sample contains roughly 110,000 clones, 80% to 85% of which appear only once. V gene TRBV30 combines with J gene TRBJ2-1, with 7 bases that match TRBD2. Source material: peripheral blood. The TCR comes from a human donor in a cohort sampled during active COVID-19. DNA of the CDR3: TGTGCCTGGAGTCAGAGCGGGGCCTCCTACAATGAGCAGTTCTTC. It codes for CAWSQSGASYNEQFF.